The next 14 T cell receptor beta chains were all read from a single sample in a study of blood T cell repertoires in COVID-19. Data came from immunoSEQ multiplex PCR; TCRdb stores just in-frame clones and leaves some out. Among roughly 70,000 clones listed, more than 70% were seen once. The sample consisted of peripheral blood. The receptors stem from a woman between 70 and 85 years old with acute or convalescent COVID-19.

The genes are TRBV9 and TRBJ2-3; D is possibly TRBD2 (6 bases). The germline gives CDR1 SGDLS, CDR2 YYNGEE. This CDR3 region has 14 residues. Trimming stripped 3 bases from V and 6 bases from J, with 14 bases between. CDR3 amino acids: CASSALAVEDTQYF. The CDR3 DNA reads TGTGCCAGCAGCGCCTTAGCGGTCGAGGATACGCAGTATTTT.

The V gene is TRBV2, the J gene TRBJ1-2, with a weak D call TRBD1 (5 bases). This CDR3 spans 18 amino acids. The germline V gene encodes CDR1 SNHLY and CDR2 FYNNEI. The germline V and J ends were trimmed by 7 bases and 6 bases, with 30 bases remaining between them. The CDR3 protein is CASIVKFGGGERENGYTF. The CDR3 DNA is TGTGCCAGCATCGTAAAGTTTGGCGGAGGGGAGAGGGAAAATGGCTACACCTTC.

This sequence joins TRBV28 and TRBJ1-5; D is unclear. The germline gives CDR1 MDHEN, CDR2 SYDVKM. Deletions cut 7 bases from V and 0 bases from J, with 4 bases between. The CDR3 runs to 12 residues. The CDR3 loop reads CASTYSNQPQHF. The CDR3 bases are TGTGCCAGCACCTATAGCAATCAGCCCCAGCATTTT.

This clone was seen a single time. This CDR3 reads CAWRLGQGSPLHF. The CDR3 DNA reads as TGTGCCTGGAGACTGGGACAGGGTTCACCCCTCCACTTT. The J gene is TRBJ1-6, the V gene TRBV30, with 9 nucleotides matching TRBD1. Germline-derived CDR1 and CDR2 are GTSNPN and SVGIG (reference sequence). The junction had 3 bases not matched to a gene; V was cut back by 3 bases and J by 9 bases. CDR3 size: 13 residues.

The V and J genes are TRBV4-1 and TRBJ1-2, with D possibly being TRBD1 (5 bases). From germline, CDR1 is MGHRA and CDR2 YSYEKL. The CDR3 length is 15 residues. Trimming stripped 8 bases from V and 5 bases from J, with 21 bases between. CDR3 sequence: CASALVQAIGYGYTF. The CDR3 region has the DNA TGCGCCAGCGCGCTCGTACAGGCGATAGGGTATGGCTACACCTTC.

The chain links TRBV5-1 to TRBJ1-2; D is ambiguous. V was pared by 4 bases and J by 7 bases, with 17 bases between. Germline V gives CDR1 SGHRS, CDR2 YFSETQ. CDR3 size: 14 residues. The CDR3 spells CASSPEVDIGGYTF. DNA for the CDR3: TGCGCCAGCAGCCCAGAGGTCGATATTGGTGGCTACACCTTC.

This chain links TRBV18 with TRBJ1-1; D is ambiguous. Germline V CDR1 and CDR2: KGHSH, LQKENI. This CDR3 has 16 residues. The V gene lost 3 bases and the J gene lost 5 bases, with 19 bases spanning the gap. The CDR3, as DNA: TGTGCCAGCTCACCGCTAAGCGCTAATGGTAAAACTGAAGCTTTCTTT. Translating it yields CASSPLSANGKTEAFF. The full variable domain, its missing parts supplied by reference TRBV18 and TRBJ1-1, is NAGVMQNPRHLVRRRGQEARLRCSPMKGHSHVYWYRQLPEEGLKFMVYLQKENIIDESGMPKERFSAEFPKEGPSILRIQQVVRGDSAAYFCASSPLSANGKTEAFFGQGTRLTVV.

J is TRBJ2-1 and V is TRBV18; D is possibly TRBD2 (6 bases). The V and J ends lost 6 bases and 15 bases respectively, with 24 bases between them. This CDR3 has 14 amino acids. From germline, CDR1 is KGHSH and CDR2 LQKENI. The CDR3 reads CASSPVTGGALLFF. The DNA of the CDR3 is TGTGCCAGCTCCCCTGTCACAGGCGGGGCCCTACTGTTCTTC.

The V and J genes are TRBV12-3 or TRBV12-4 and TRBJ2-1, with D tentatively TRBD1 (5 bases). V was pared by 1 base and J by 10 bases, with 11 bases between. There are 13 residues in the CDR3. CDR3 coding DNA: TGTGCCAGCAGTTTAGACCAGGGATCAGAGCAGTTCTTC. Its protein is CASSLDQGSEQFF.

The rearrangement links TRBV27 to TRBJ2-7; TRBD2 matches at 12 bases. The CDR3 spans 15 residues. In germline, CDR1 is MNHEY, CDR2 SMNVEV (reference sequence). Trimming at V came to 4 bases and at J to 4 bases, leaving 5 bases not matched to a gene. CDR3: CASSSRLAGVYEQYF. The CDR3 nucleotides read TGTGCCAGCAGTTCACGACTAGCGGGAGTTTACGAGCAGTACTTC.

V usage is TRBV28 and J usage is TRBJ1-6; D remains unclear. Trimming left V 6 bases short and J 10 bases short, with 16 bases between. Germline V gene lookup returns CDR1 MDHEN and CDR2 SYDVKM. There are 14 residues in the CDR3. This CDR3 reads CASSLGGRGSPLHF. In nucleotides, the CDR3 is TGTGCCAGCAGCCTTGGAGGGAGAGGATCACCCCTCCACTTT.

The rearrangement uses TRBV19 and TRBJ1-2; TRBD1 matches at 7 bases. The germline gives CDR1 LNHDA, CDR2 SQIVND (reference sequence). With V trimmed by 7 bases and J by 8 bases, 13 bases remained unmatched. The CDR3 has 14 residues. The CDR3 sequence: CASTREQGTWGYTF. For the CDR3, the DNA is TGTGCCAGTACCCGAGAACAGGGGACGTGGGGCTACACCTTC. Together with reference TRBV19 and TRBJ1-2, the CDR3 gives the full variable domain: DGGITQSPKYLFRKEGQNVTLSCEQNLNHDAMYWYRQDPGQGLRLIYYSQIVNDFQKGDIAEGYSVSREKKESFPLTVTSAQKNPTAFYLCASTREQGTWGYTFGSGTRLTVV.

CDR3 in amino acids: CASSPPGLAGVGNEQFF. In DNA, the CDR3 is TGTGCCAGCAGTCCCCCGGGACTAGCGGGAGTAGGCAATGAGCAGTTCTTC. The chain couples TRBV27 to TRBJ2-1, with 14 bases fitting TRBD2. V lost 5 bases, J lost 6 bases, and 9 bases stayed unmatched. The CDR3 is 17 residues long. From germline, CDR1 is MNHEY and CDR2 SMNVEV (reference sequence).

The count of this clone is one. The J gene is TRBJ1-2, the V gene TRBV28; D might be TRBD1 (5 bases). The germline gives CDR1 MDHEN, CDR2 SYDVKM. CDR3 length: 15 amino acids. Trimming took 5 bases from V and 5 from J, leaving 18 bases between them. The CDR3 DNA reads TGTGCCAGCAGTCCTCCCGGAACAGGTCTATATGGCTACACCTTC. This gives the protein CASSPPGTGLYGYTF.